Shown below are 17 T cell receptor beta chains from a single sample sequenced in a study of T cells after posttransplantation cyclophosphamide. Profiled with immunoSEQ multiplex PCR; TCRdb holds only in-frame clones, not every one. The repertoire consists of 30,000 to 40,000 clones, none detected only once. Sequences were obtained from PBMCs. The origin of the receptors is a man in his fifties or sixties in good health, CMV-negative, and a related stem cell transplant donor.

This clone occurred many times. The CDR3 protein is CASTQDRAGYTF. DNA for the CDR3: TGTGCCAGCACCCAGGACAGGGCCGGCTACACCTTC. This chain connects TRBV18 to TRBJ1-2, with TRBD1 identical over 8 bases. The junction had 7 bases not matched to a gene; V was cut back by 8 bases and J by 8 bases. CDR3 length equals 12 residues. Per germline, CDR1 KGHSH and CDR2 LQKENI.

This clone has a count of ten or more. The CDR3 here is CASSGPRTGHEQFF. The CDR3 nucleotides read TGTGCCAGCAGTGGACCTAGAACAGGGCATGAGCAGTTCTTC. This sequence joins TRBV2 and TRBJ2-1; a possible D gene is TRBD1 (6 bases). Germline CDR1 SNHLY, CDR2 FYNNEI. The CDR3 is made up of 14 amino acids. V was shortened by 4 bases and J by 8 bases, with 15 bases between the two germline ends.

This clone was seen many times. This chain connects TRBV6-1 to TRBJ1-1, with D tentatively TRBD1 (5 bases). The CDR3 sequence is 14 residues long. Germline V gives CDR1 MNHNS, CDR2 SASEGT. V gave up 8 bases and J gave up 1 base, with 14 bases separating them. CDR3 in amino acids: CASGRGPRNTEAFF. In DNA, the CDR3 is TGTGCCAGCGGGAGGGGACCCAGGAACACTGAAGCTTTCTTT.

This clone was recorded many times. The J gene is TRBJ1-2, the V gene TRBV6-5; 7 bases match TRBD1. Germline CDR1 is MNHEY and CDR2 is SVGAGI. V dropped 3 bases and J dropped 5; count of bases not matched to a gene: 6. The CDR3 is 14 amino acids. The DNA for the CDR3 is TGTGCCAGCAGTTATAGTGGGACAGTTTATGGCTACACCTTC. Protein: CASSYSGTVYGYTF.

This clone has at least ten counts. The CDR3 loop reads CASSYTGTGYNEQFF. The CDR3 coding sequence is TGTGCCAGCAGTTACACCGGGACAGGCTACAATGAGCAGTTCTTC. This chain uses TRBV6-5 with TRBJ2-1; 8 bases are a match to TRBD1. Per germline, CDR1 MNHEY and CDR2 SVGAGI. CDR3 length equals 15 residues. Trimming at V came to 2 bases and at J to 3 bases, leaving 3 bases not matched to a gene.

The table lists this clone with many counts. This chain uses TRBV29-1 with TRBJ2-3, with D possibly being TRBD2 (5 bases). The germline CDR1 and CDR2 sequences are SQVTM and ANQGSEA. CDR3 size: 13 residues. Trimming stripped 6 bases from V and 1 base from J, with 11 bases between. In nucleotides, the CDR3 is TGCAGCGTCGCGGGTTGGGGCACAGATACGCAGTATTTT. Encoded protein: CSVAGWGTDTQYF.

This clone was observed at least ten times. The V and J genes are TRBV7-9 and TRBJ1-5, with D possibly being TRBD1 (5 bases). V dropped 3 bases and J dropped 6 bases, with 18 bases sitting between them. The CDR3 length is 16 residues. Germline CDR1 SEHNR, CDR2 FQNEAQ (reference sequence). The CDR3 is CASSLGGPQLGQPQHF. CDR3 sequence (DNA): TGTGCCAGCAGCTTGGGGGGACCACAGTTAGGTCAGCCCCAGCATTTT.

This clone appeared many times. CDR3 sequence: CSVRLSGTSNEQFF. CDR3 DNA: TGCAGCGTCCGCCTTTCCGGGACTAGCAATGAGCAGTTCTTC. The chain is built from TRBV29-1 and TRBJ2-1, with 8 positions matching TRBD2. This CDR3 contains 14 residues. Germline CDR1 SQVTM, CDR2 ANQGSEA. Trimming cost V 6 bases and J 6 bases; bases outside gene matches: 10.

This clone was detected ten times or more. The chain couples TRBV7-9 to TRBJ1-5, with D possibly being TRBD1 (6 bases). In germline, CDR1 is SEHNR, CDR2 FQNEAQ (reference sequence). V was clipped by 4 bases and J by 7 bases, with 17 bases between them. The CDR3 is 15 residues long. The CDR3 reads CASSSGRGIGQPQHF. The CDR3, as DNA: TGTGCCAGCAGCTCCGGAAGGGGGATCGGACAGCCCCAGCATTTT.

Ten or more counts support this clone. V is TRBV29-1 and J is TRBJ1-1; unclear D gene. Trimming took 4 bases from V and 10 from J, leaving 13 bases between them. Germline assignment: CDR1 SQVTM and CDR2 ANQGSEA. This CDR3 contains 11 residues. This CDR3 reads CSVVDNRSAFF. The CDR3 DNA reads TGCAGCGTTGTTGATAATCGGTCAGCTTTCTTT.

Many counts were recorded for this clone. The gene calls are TRBV5-1 and TRBJ2-1; D gene uncertain. V lost 0 bases and J 0 bases, leaving 7 bases between the germline ends. The CDR3 is 15 residues long. CDR1 SGHRS and CDR2 YFSETQ come from the germline V gene. The CDR3 sequence is CASSLVVSSYNEQFF. DNA of the CDR3: TGCGCCAGCAGCTTGGTAGTTTCCTCCTACAATGAGCAGTTCTTC.

This clone was found many times. V is TRBV5-1 and J is TRBJ2-3; 14 bases align to TRBD2. J lost 2 bases, V lost 1 base, and 3 bases had no gene match. Germline values: CDR1 SGHRS, CDR2 YFSETQ. The CDR3 is 17 residues long. The CDR3 region is CASSLRLAGGPTDTQYF. Here the CDR3 DNA reads TGCGCCAGCAGCTTGCGACTAGCGGGGGGGCCCACAGATACGCAGTATTTT.

This clone was detected ten times or more. This sequence joins TRBV4-1 and TRBJ2-2; tentative D call: TRBD2 (7 bases). The CDR3 length is 13 residues. The ends were cut back, 10 bases at V and 1 base at J, with 10 bases in the middle. Germline lookup yields CDR1 MGHRA and CDR2 YSYEKL. CDR3 nucleotides: TGCGCCACCGGGGGGCTGAACACCGGGGAGCTGTTTTTT. Its translation: CATGGLNTGELFF.

In this sample, this clone turned up many times. This chain connects TRBV5-1 to TRBJ2-1, with TRBD2 as a possible D gene (5 bases). There are 14 residues in the CDR3. V was shortened by 0 bases and J by 8 bases, with 12 bases between the two germline ends. Germline CDR1 reads SGHRS; CDR2 reads YFSETQ. The CDR3 loop is CASSLERAADEQFF. CDR3 DNA: TGCGCCAGCAGCTTGGAGAGGGCCGCGGATGAGCAGTTCTTC.

Ten or more counts support this clone. This chain joins TRBV9 and TRBJ1-1; D possibly corresponds to TRBD1 (6 bases). Trimming shortened V by 4 bases and J by 5 bases, and 9 bases separated the two germline ends. In germline, CDR1 is SGDLS, CDR2 YYNGEE. This CDR3 region has 12 residues. In nucleotides, the CDR3 is TGTGCCAGCAGCTCAGGGGAGACTGAAGCTTTCTTT. Protein sequence: CASSSGETEAFF. The whole variable domain, filled in from reference TRBV9 and TRBJ1-1, reads DSGVTQTPKHLITATGQRVTLRCSPRSGDLSVYWYQQSLDQGLQFLIQYYNGEERAKGNILERFSAQQFPDLHSELNLSSLELGDSALYFCASSSGETEAFFGQGTRLTVV.

This clone was detected many times. V and J are TRBV9 and TRBJ1-4; tentative D call: TRBD1 (6 bases). Per germline, CDR1 SGDLS and CDR2 YYNGEE. This CDR3 is built from 15 residues. The V end was cut by 3 bases, the J end by 6 bases, with 15 bases between. The CDR3 DNA reads TGTGCCAGCAGCGCCTCCGGGGGGGCAGATGAAAAACTGTTTTTT. Its protein is CASSASGGADEKLFF.

In this sample, this clone turned up many times. The chain is built from TRBV7-9 and TRBJ1-1; D is possibly TRBD1 (6 bases). The V and J ends lost 3 bases and 6 bases respectively, with 14 bases between them. CDR1 and CDR2 from the germline V gene are SEHNR and FQNEAQ (reference sequence). The CDR3 has 14 amino acids. Here the CDR3 reads CASSFQQGRPEAFF. The CDR3 DNA is TGTGCCAGCAGCTTCCAACAGGGCAGGCCTGAAGCTTTCTTT.